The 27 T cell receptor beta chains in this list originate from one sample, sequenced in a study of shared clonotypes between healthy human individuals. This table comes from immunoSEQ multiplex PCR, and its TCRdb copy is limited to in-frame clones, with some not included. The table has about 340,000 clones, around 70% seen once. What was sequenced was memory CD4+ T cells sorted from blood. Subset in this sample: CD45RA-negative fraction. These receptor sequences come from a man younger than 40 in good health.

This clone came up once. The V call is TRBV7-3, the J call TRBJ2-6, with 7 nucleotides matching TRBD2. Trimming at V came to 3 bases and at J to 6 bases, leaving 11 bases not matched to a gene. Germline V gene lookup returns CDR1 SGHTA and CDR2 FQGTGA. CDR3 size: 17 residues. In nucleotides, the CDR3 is TGTGCCAGCAGCTTTGGGAGGGTGGGTTCCCTGGCCAACGTCCTGACTTTC. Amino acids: CASSFGRVGSLANVLTF.

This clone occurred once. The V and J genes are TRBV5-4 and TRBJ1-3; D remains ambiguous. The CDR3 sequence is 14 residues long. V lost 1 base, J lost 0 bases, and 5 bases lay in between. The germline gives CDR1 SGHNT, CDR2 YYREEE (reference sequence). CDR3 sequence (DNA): TGTGCCAGCAGCTTGCAGAGCTCTGGAAACACCATATATTTT. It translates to CASSLQSSGNTIYF.

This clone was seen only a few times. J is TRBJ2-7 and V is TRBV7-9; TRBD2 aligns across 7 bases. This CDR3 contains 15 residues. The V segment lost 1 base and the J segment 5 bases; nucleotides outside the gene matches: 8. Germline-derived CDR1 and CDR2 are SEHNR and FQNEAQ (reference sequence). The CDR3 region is CASSLVGGPQDEQYF. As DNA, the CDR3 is TGTGCCAGCAGCTTAGTGGGAGGGCCCCAGGACGAGCAGTACTTC.

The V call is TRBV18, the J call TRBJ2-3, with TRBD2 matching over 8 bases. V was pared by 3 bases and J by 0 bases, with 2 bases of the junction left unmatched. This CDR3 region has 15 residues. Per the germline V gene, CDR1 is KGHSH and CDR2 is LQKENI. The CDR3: CASSPRGGSTDTQYF. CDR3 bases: TGTGCCAGCTCACCCCGGGGGGGGAGCACAGATACGCAGTATTTT.

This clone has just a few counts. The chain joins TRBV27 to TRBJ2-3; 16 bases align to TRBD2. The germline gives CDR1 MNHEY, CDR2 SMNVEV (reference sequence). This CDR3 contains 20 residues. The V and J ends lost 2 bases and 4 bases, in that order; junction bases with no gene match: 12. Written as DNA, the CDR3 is TGTGCCAGCAGTTTACAAGGGACTAGCGGGAGGGCCCTAGTGGCAGATACGCAGTATTTT. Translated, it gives CASSLQGTSGRALVADTQYF.

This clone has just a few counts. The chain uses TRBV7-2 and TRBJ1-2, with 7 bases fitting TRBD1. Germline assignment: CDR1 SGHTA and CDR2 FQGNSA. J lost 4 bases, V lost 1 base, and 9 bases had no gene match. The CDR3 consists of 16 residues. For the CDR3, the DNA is TGTGCCAGCAGCTTAGATGGGCGACAGGGAGCCTATGGCTACACCTTC. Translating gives CASSLDGRQGAYGYTF.

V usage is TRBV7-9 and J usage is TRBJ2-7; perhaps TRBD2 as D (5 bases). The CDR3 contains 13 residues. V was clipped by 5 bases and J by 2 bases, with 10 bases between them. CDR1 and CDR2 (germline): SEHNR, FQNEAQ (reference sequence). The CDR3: CASSVGNPYEQYF. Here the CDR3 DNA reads TGTGCCAGCAGCGTCGGGAATCCCTACGAGCAGTACTTC.

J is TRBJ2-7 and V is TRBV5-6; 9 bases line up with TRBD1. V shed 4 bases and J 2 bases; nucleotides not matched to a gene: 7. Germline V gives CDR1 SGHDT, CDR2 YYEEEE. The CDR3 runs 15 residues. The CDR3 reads CASSPTGGTAYEQYF. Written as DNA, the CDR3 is TGTGCCAGCAGCCCCACAGGGGGCACAGCCTACGAGCAGTACTTC.

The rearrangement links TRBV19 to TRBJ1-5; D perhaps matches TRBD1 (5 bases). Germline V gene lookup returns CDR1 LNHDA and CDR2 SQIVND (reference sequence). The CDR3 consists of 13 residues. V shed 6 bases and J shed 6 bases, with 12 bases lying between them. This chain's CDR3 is CASRGTRTQPQHF. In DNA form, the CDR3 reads TGTGCCAGTAGGGGGACCCGCACTCAGCCCCAGCATTTT.

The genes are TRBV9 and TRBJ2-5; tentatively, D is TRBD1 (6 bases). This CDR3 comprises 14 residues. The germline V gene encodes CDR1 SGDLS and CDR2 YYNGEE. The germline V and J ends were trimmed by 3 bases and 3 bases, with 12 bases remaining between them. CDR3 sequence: CASSGRDIEETQYF. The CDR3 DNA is TGTGCCAGCAGCGGCCGGGACATAGAAGAGACCCAGTACTTC.

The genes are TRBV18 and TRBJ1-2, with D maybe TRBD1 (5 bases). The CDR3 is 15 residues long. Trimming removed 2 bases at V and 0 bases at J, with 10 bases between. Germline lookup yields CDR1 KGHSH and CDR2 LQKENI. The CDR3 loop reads CASSPAGQANYGYTF. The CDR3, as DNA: TGTGCCAGCTCACCAGCTGGACAAGCTAACTATGGCTACACCTTC.

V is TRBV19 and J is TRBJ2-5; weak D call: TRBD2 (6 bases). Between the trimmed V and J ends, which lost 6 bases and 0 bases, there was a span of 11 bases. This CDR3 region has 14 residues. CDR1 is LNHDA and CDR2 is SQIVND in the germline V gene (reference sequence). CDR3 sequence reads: CASRPGLNQETQYF. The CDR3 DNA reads TGTGCCAGTAGACCCGGACTAAACCAAGAGACCCAGTACTTC.

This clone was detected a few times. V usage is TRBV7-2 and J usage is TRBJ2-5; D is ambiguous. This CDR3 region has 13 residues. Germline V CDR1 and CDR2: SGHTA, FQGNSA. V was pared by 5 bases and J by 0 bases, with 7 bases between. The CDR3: CASSPANQETQYF. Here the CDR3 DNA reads TGTGCCAGCAGCCCCGCCAACCAAGAGACCCAGTACTTC.

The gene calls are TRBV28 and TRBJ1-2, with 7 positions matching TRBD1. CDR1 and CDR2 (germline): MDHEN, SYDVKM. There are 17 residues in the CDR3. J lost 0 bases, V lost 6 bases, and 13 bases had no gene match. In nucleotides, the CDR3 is TGTGCCAGCAGGCCAAATCGACAGGGACCTTCTAACTATGGCTACACCTTC. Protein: CASRPNRQGPSNYGYTF.

CDR3 nucleotide sequence: TGCGCCAGCGGGGTGGGGTTAACCTACGAGCAGTACTTC. It specifies CASGVGLTYEQYF. This chain uses TRBV5-1 with TRBJ2-7; D not resolved. Trimming took off 7 bases at V and 2 bases at J, with 13 bases between the two ends. The CDR3 has 13 residues. CDR1 and CDR2 from the germline V gene are SGHRS and YFSETQ.

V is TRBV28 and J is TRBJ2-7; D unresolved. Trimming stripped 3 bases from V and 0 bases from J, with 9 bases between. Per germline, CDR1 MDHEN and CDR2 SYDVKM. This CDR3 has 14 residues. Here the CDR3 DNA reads TGTGCCAGCAGTTTTGGGGTGATCTCCTACGAGCAGTACTTC. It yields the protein CASSFGVISYEQYF.

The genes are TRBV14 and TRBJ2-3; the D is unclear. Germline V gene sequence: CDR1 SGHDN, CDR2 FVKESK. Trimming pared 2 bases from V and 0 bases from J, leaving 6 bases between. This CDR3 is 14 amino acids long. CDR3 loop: CASSQLRSTDTQYF. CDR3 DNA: TGTGCCAGCAGCCAACTAAGGAGCACAGATACGCAGTATTTT.

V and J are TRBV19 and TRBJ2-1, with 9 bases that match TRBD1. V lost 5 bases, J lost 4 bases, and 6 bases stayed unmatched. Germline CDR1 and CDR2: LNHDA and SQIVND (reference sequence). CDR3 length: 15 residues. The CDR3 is CASSGGQGTYNEQFF. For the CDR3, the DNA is TGTGCCAGTAGTGGCGGACAGGGGACATACAATGAGCAGTTCTTC.

The CDR3 nucleotides are TGTGCCAGCAGTGCCGCTTTTAAGGAAAACACCATATATTTT. This sequence encodes CASSAAFKENTIYF. The chain carries TRBV2 and TRBJ1-3; D ambiguous. The length of the CDR3 is 14 residues. The germline CDR1 and CDR2 sequences are SNHLY and FYNNEI. Trimming took 4 bases from V and 6 from J, leaving 13 bases between them.

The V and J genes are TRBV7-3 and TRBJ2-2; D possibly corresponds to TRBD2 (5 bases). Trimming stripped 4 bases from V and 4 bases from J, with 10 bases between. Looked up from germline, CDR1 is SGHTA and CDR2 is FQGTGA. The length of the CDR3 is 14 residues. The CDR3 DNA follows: TGTGCCAGCAGCTCCGGGGTCGGCACCGGGGAGCTGTTTTTT. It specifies CASSSGVGTGELFF.

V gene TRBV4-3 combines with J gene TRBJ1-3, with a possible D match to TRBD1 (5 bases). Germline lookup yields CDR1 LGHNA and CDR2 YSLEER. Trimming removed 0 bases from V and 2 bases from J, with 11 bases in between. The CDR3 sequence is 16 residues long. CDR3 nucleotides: TGCGCCAGCAGCCAAGATCGGGGGATAGCTGGAAACACCATATATTTT. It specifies CASSQDRGIAGNTIYF.

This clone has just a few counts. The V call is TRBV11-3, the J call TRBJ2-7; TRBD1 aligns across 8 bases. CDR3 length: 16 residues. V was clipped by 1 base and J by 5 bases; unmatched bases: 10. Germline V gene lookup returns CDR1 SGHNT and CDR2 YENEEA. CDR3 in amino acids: CASSLGGVGQAHEQYF. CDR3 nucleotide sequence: TGTGCCAGCAGCTTAGGGGGAGTGGGACAGGCACACGAGCAGTACTTC.

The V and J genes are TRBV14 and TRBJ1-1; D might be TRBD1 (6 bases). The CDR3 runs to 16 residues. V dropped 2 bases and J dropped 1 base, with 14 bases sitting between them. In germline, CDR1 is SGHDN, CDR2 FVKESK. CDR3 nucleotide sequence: TGTGCCAGCAGCCAATTCGGAAGGACAGAGAACACTGAAGCTTTCTTT. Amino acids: CASSQFGRTENTEAFF.

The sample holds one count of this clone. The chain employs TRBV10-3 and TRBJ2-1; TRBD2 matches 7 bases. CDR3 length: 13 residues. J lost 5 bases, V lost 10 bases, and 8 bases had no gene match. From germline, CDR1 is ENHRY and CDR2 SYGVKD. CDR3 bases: TGTGCCACCACCGGGACTACGGACAATGAGCAGTTCTTC. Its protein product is CATTGTTDNEQFF.

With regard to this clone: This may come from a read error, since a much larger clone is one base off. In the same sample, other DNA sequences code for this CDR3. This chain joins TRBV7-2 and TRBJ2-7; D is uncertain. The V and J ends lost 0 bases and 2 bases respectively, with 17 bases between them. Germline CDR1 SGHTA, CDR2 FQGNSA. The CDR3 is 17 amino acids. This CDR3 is CASSLATGQSLTYEQYF. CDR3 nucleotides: TGTGCCAGCAGCTTAGCGACCGGGCAGAGCCTTACCTACGAGCAGTACTTC.

CDR3 in amino acids: CASSPGGGFAGELFF. The CDR3 nucleotides read TGTGCCAGCAGCCCGGGCGGGGGTTTCGCCGGGGAGCTGTTTTTT. The chain has TRBV28 and TRBJ2-2; 7 positions match TRBD2. With V trimmed by 6 bases and J by 6 bases, 10 bases remained unmatched. Germline V gene sequence: CDR1 MDHEN, CDR2 SYDVKM. This CDR3 spans 15 amino acids.

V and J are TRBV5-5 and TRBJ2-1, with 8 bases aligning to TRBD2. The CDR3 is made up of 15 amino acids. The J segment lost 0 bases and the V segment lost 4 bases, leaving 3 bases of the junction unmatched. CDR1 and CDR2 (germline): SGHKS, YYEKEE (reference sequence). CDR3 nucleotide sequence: TGTGCCAGCAGCATTAGCGGGGCCTCCTACAATGAGCAGTTCTTC. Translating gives CASSISGASYNEQFF.